This TCR beta chain comes out of a study of glioma-infiltrating T cells after dendritic cell vaccination. Assay: immunoSEQ multiplex PCR; the TCRdb copy retains only in-frame clones and omits some. This table holds 60,000 to 70,000 clones, 75% to 85% found once. The CDR3 loop spans 13 amino acids. The V gene lost 4 bases and the J gene lost 2 bases, with 10 bases spanning the gap. The germline CDR1 and CDR2 sequences are SQVTM and ANQGSEA. The chain combines TRBV29-1 with TRBJ2-3, with D tentatively TRBD1 (5 bases). The sequence was collected from a human donor with glioblastoma. Specimen: blood, collected before dendritic cell vaccination. The CDR3 region has the DNA TGCAGCGTTGGCACAGGTTTCACAGATACGCAGTATTTT. Translated, it gives CSVGTGFTDTQYF.